Shown below are 29 T cell receptor beta chains from a single sample sequenced in a study of OX40 agonist ivuxolimab in advanced cancers. Profiling relied on immunoSEQ multiplex PCR, and the TCRdb table lists in-frame clones only, not all of them. The sample records some 60,000 clones, approximately 78% being singletons. Specimen: CD4+ or CD8+ T cells sorted from blood, collected in a trial of the OX40 agonist ivuxolimab. All receptors derive from an adult with an advanced solid tumor such as melanoma, head and neck, liver or kidney cancer.

The gene calls are TRBV29-1 and TRBJ2-3, with D uncertain. The CDR3 has 10 residues. The V end lost 4 bases, the J end lost 6 bases, and 5 bases lay between the germline ends. Germline values: CDR1 SQVTM, CDR2 ANQGSEA. CDR3 DNA sequence: TGCAGCGTTGCCGTGGATACGCAGTATTTT. Its translation is CSVAVDTQYF.

The chain employs TRBV30 and TRBJ2-5; 8 bases align to TRBD1. Per germline, CDR1 GTSNPN and CDR2 SVGIG (reference sequence). CDR3 length: 13 residues. V shed 5 bases and J 5 bases; nucleotides not matched to a gene: 7. The CDR3 loop reads CAWCRQGAETQYF. For the CDR3, the DNA is TGTGCCTGGTGCCGGCAGGGGGCTGAGACCCAGTACTTC.

The chain is built from TRBV5-6 and TRBJ2-1; possible D gene TRBD1, 7 bases. V was trimmed by 2 bases and J by 6 bases, leaving 12 bases between them. Germline assignment: CDR1 SGHDT and CDR2 YYEEEE. The CDR3 is made up of 14 amino acids. The CDR3 nucleotides are TGTGCCAGCAGCTTAAGGGGGCGGGGCAATGAGCAGTTCTTC. Residues: CASSLRGRGNEQFF. Complete variable domain (other parts from reference TRBV5-6 and TRBJ2-1): DAGVTQSPTHLIKTRGQQVTLRCSPKSGHDTVSWYQQALGQGPQFIFQYYEEEERQRGNFPDRFSGHQFPNYSSELNVNALLLGDSALYLCASSLRGRGNEQFFGPGTRLTVL.

The chain has TRBV5-1 and TRBJ2-1, with 8 nucleotides matching TRBD2. CDR3 size: 15 residues. Germline assignment: CDR1 SGHRS and CDR2 YFSETQ. The ends lost 4 bases at V and 7 bases at J; junction bases unmatched: 10. CDR3 nucleotide sequence: TGCGCCAGCAGCCTGATGGCGGGAGGTAAAAATGAGCAGTTCTTC. The encoded protein is CASSLMAGGKNEQFF.

The rearrangement joins TRBV10-3 to TRBJ2-1, with 12 bases fitting TRBD1. This CDR3 region has 17 residues. Trimming at V came to 0 bases and at J to 8 bases, leaving 8 bases not matched to a gene. Germline V gives CDR1 ENHRY, CDR2 SYGVKD. The CDR3, as DNA: TGTGCCATCAGTGAGTCGGGGGGACAGGGGGCCCAGGATGAGCAGTTCTTC. As protein: CAISESGGQGAQDEQFF.

The V and J genes are TRBV30 and TRBJ2-1, with no clear D. CDR1 and CDR2 (germline): GTSNPN, SVGIG (reference sequence). This CDR3 region has 13 residues. Between the trimmed V and J ends, which lost 2 bases and 3 bases, there was a span of 8 bases. CDR3 sequence reads: CAWSFTDYNEQFF. The CDR3 DNA sequence: TGTGCCTGGAGTTTTACAGACTACAATGAGCAGTTCTTC.

This chain links TRBV30 with TRBJ1-5; possible D gene TRBD1, 5 bases. CDR3 length: 13 residues. Trimming removed 4 bases at V and 4 bases at J, with 11 bases between. From germline, CDR1 is GTSNPN and CDR2 SVGIG (reference sequence). The CDR3 protein is CAWTLDSNQPQHF. The DNA for the CDR3 is TGTGCCTGGACACTAGACAGTAATCAGCCCCAGCATTTT. The variable domain in full, completed from reference TRBV30 and TRBJ1-5, reads SQTIHQWPATLVQPVGSPLSLECTVEGTSNPNLYWYRQAAGRGLQLLFYSVGIGQISSEVPQNLSASRPQDRQFILSSKKLLLSDSGFYLCAWTLDSNQPQHFGDGTRLSIL.

The chain carries TRBV11-1 and TRBJ2-1; D call uncertain. Germline V gives CDR1 SGHAT, CDR2 FQDESV (reference sequence). This CDR3 comprises 14 residues. V was pared by 1 base and J by 1 base, with 5 bases between. CDR3 sequence: CASSLDQSYNEQFF. For the CDR3, the DNA is TGTGCCAGCAGCTTAGACCAGTCCTACAATGAGCAGTTCTTC.

In its sample, this clone was seen a few times. The chain is built from TRBV2 and TRBJ1-1; D is perhaps TRBD1 (6 bases). Germline CDR1 SNHLY, CDR2 FYNNEI. The CDR3 has 13 amino acids. V shed 4 bases and J shed 4 bases, with 10 bases lying between them. The CDR3 coding sequence is TGTGCCAGCAGTGTACAGGGTGGCACTGAAGCTTTCTTT. This translates into CASSVQGGTEAFF.

This chain uses TRBV4-1 with TRBJ1-3, with 9 positions matching TRBD1. V lost 2 bases and J lost 1; bases outside the gene matches: 6. The CDR3 runs to 17 residues. Per the germline V gene, CDR1 is MGHRA and CDR2 is YSYEKL. CDR3 DNA: TGCGCCAGCAGCCAATCCGGGACAGGGACGTCTGGAAACACCATATATTTT. It specifies CASSQSGTGTSGNTIYF.

The genes are TRBV15 and TRBJ2-5; D remains unclear. Germline values: CDR1 LNHNV, CDR2 YYDKDF (reference sequence). The CDR3 consists of 14 residues. Trimming shortened V by 1 base and J by 5 bases, and 11 bases separated the two germline ends. CDR3 bases: TGTGCCACCAGCAGAGGGCCAGGCCGGGAGACCCAGTACTTC. It translates to CATSRGPGRETQYF.

The chain combines TRBV25-1 with TRBJ2-7; 12 bases align to TRBD2. Losses at the gene ends were 6 bases for V and 3 bases for J; bases not matched to a gene: 9. Germline CDR1 MGHDK, CDR2 SYGVNS. The CDR3 has 16 amino acids. The CDR3 region has the DNA TGTGCCAGCAGCATCGGACTAGCGGGAAGGGGCTACGAGCAGTACGTC. Translated, it gives CASSIGLAGRGYEQYV.

This rearrangement joins TRBV6-1 to TRBJ1-4; D perhaps matches TRBD1 (5 bases). This CDR3 spans 14 amino acids. Trimming shortened V by 3 bases and J by 8 bases, and 13 bases separated the two germline ends. Germline V gives CDR1 MNHNS, CDR2 SASEGT. CDR3 sequence reads: CASSDQPWGEKLFF. The CDR3 DNA reads TGTGCCAGCAGTGATCAACCCTGGGGCGAAAAACTGTTTTTT.

This clone was detected ten times or more. This rearrangement joins TRBV18 to TRBJ1-1; D is perhaps TRBD1 (6 bases). The germline V and J ends were trimmed by 4 bases and 6 bases, with 12 bases remaining between them. The CDR3 is made up of 13 amino acids. Germline values: CDR1 KGHSH, CDR2 LQKENI. CDR3 DNA sequence: TGTGCCAGCTCACAACAAAGGGGGGCTGAAGCTTTCTTT. This sequence encodes CASSQQRGAEAFF.

This rearrangement joins TRBV6-4 to TRBJ2-1; TRBD2 matches at 8 bases. V trimming: 6 bases; J trimming: 0 bases; junction bases outside the gene matches: 7. This CDR3 region has 16 residues. Germline lookup yields CDR1 MRHNA and CDR2 SNTAGT. CDR3 DNA: TGTGCCAGCAGCGTACTAGCGGCCAGCTCCTACAATGAGCAGTTCTTC. This codes for CASSVLAASSYNEQFF.

J is TRBJ1-2 and V is TRBV30, with D maybe TRBD1 (5 bases). The germline V gene encodes CDR1 GTSNPN and CDR2 SVGIG (reference sequence). V lost 4 bases, J lost 5 bases, and 11 bases lay in between. The CDR3 loop spans 12 amino acids. The DNA for the CDR3 is TGTGCCTGGACCCCCGGGGCGTATGGCTACACCTTC. This encodes CAWTPGAYGYTF.

This clone has a handful of counts. V gene TRBV10-3 combines with J gene TRBJ2-1; D gene ambiguous. The V and J ends lost 6 bases and 9 bases respectively, with 15 bases between them. The CDR3 has 13 residues. CDR1 and CDR2 from the germline V gene are ENHRY and SYGVKD. CDR3 residues: CAIRNNQESEQFF. In DNA, the CDR3 is TGTGCCATCAGGAATAACCAGGAGAGTGAGCAGTTCTTC.

About this clone: Distinct nucleotide sequences in the sample also encode this CDR3. This chain joins TRBV11-3 and TRBJ1-2; TRBD1 matches 8 bases. CDR3 length: 14 amino acids. Germline values: CDR1 SGHNT, CDR2 YENEEA. The V segment lost 5 bases and the J segment 2 bases; nucleotides outside the gene matches: 4. The CDR3 region has the DNA TGTGCCAGCAGCCCCGACAGGGGAAACTATGGCTACACCTTC. Residues: CASSPDRGNYGYTF.

This CDR3 is CASSFTGSNQPQHF. The CDR3 DNA sequence: TGTGCCAGCAGCTTTACAGGGAGCAATCAGCCCCAGCATTTT. The genes are TRBV5-6 and TRBJ1-5; tentatively, D is TRBD1 (6 bases). Germline lookup yields CDR1 SGHDT and CDR2 YYEEEE. The CDR3 sequence is 14 residues long. V lost 2 bases and J 1 base, leaving 7 bases between the germline ends.

The CDR3 reads CASSDGLSNQPQHF. CDR3 DNA sequence: TGTGCCAGCAGTGATGGACTTAGCAATCAGCCCCAGCATTTT. The chain has TRBV25-1 and TRBJ1-5; D is unresolved. V dropped 3 bases and J dropped 0 bases, with 6 bases sitting between them. Germline V gives CDR1 MGHDK, CDR2 SYGVNS. The CDR3 is 14 amino acids.

The chain combines TRBV18 with TRBJ1-6; the D is unclear. This CDR3 has 18 residues. Germline V gene sequence: CDR1 KGHSH, CDR2 LQKENI. V was pared by 3 bases and J by 8 bases, with 23 bases between. The CDR3 sequence: CASSPTPGMRGTDSPLHF. The CDR3 nucleotides read TGTGCCAGCTCACCTACCCCCGGGATGCGGGGAACGGATTCACCCCTCCACTTT.

The V and J genes are TRBV4-1 and TRBJ2-5, with 9 positions matching TRBD2. The germline V gene encodes CDR1 MGHRA and CDR2 YSYEKL. The CDR3 sequence is 14 residues long. CDR3 region: CEKAGGGDEETQYF. The CDR3 nucleotides read TGCGAAAAAGCGGGAGGAGGGGACGAAGAGACCCAGTACTTC.

This clone was counted once. The rearrangement joins TRBV18 to TRBJ1-1; the D is unclear. With 2 bases removed from V and 6 bases from J, the gap between germline ends came to 13 bases. CDR1 is KGHSH and CDR2 is LQKENI in the germline V gene. The CDR3 is 14 residues long. The CDR3 nucleotides are TGTGCCAGCTCACCAAGTCCTTCGCAGCCTGAAGCTTTCTTT. This gives the protein CASSPSPSQPEAFF.

The chain joins TRBV27 to TRBJ2-5; D not certain. The J call may be faulty, since TRBJ2-7 better matches the DNA end. Germline V CDR1 and CDR2: MNHEY, SMNVEV (reference sequence). The CDR3 has 13 residues. CDR3 coding DNA: TGTGCCAGCAGTCCCAGGACCCATTACGAGCAGTACTTC. It specifies CASSPRTHYEQYF.

The CDR3 here is CASSRQGSKNIQYF. The DNA for the CDR3 is TGTGCCAGTAGTAGGCAGGGATCCAAAAACATTCAGTACTTC. V usage is TRBV19 and J usage is TRBJ2-4; D is possibly TRBD1 (5 bases). Germline V gives CDR1 LNHDA, CDR2 SQIVND (reference sequence). V was pared by 4 bases and J by 2 bases, with 9 bases between. This CDR3 comprises 14 residues. Supplemented by reference TRBV19 and TRBJ2-4, the full variable domain reads DGGITQSPKYLFRKEGQNVTLSCEQNLNHDAMYWYRQDPGQGLRLIYYSQIVNDFQKGDIAEGYSVSREKKESFPLTVTSAQKNPTAFYLCASSRQGSKNIQYFGAGTRLSVL.

This clone came up once. The chain is built from TRBV5-6 and TRBJ2-3; D is unclear. Between the trimmed V and J ends, which lost 4 bases and 2 bases, there was a span of 14 bases. Per the germline V gene, CDR1 is SGHDT and CDR2 is YYEEEE. The CDR3 totals 15 residues. The CDR3 DNA reads as TGTGCCAGCAGCCCCGGACCCCTCCTCACAGATACGCAGTATTTT. It is translated as CASSPGPLLTDTQYF.

This clone turned up a few times. V and J are TRBV30 and TRBJ1-1; D is ambiguous. Germline values: CDR1 GTSNPN, CDR2 SVGIG (reference sequence). Trimming removed 4 bases at V and 4 bases at J, with 13 bases between. This CDR3 comprises 13 residues. For the CDR3, the DNA is TGTGCCTGGACGGCAGACCTTATCACTGAAGCTTTCTTT. Protein product: CAWTADLITEAFF.

This chain connects TRBV15 to TRBJ1-1; D gene ambiguous. The length of the CDR3 is 14 residues. V was trimmed by 3 bases and J by 0 bases, leaving 8 bases between them. Germline CDR1 LNHNV, CDR2 YYDKDF (reference sequence). The chain's CDR3 is CATSSLRLNTEAFF. The CDR3 region has the DNA TGTGCCACCAGCAGCCTTAGGTTGAACACTGAAGCTTTCTTT.

This clone was seen a few times. The gene calls are TRBV6-5 and TRBJ2-7; D is ambiguous. The CDR3 runs to 15 residues. V was clipped by 2 bases and J by 3 bases, with 14 bases between them. Germline-derived CDR1 and CDR2 are MNHEY and SVGAGI. As DNA, the CDR3 is TGTGCCAGCAGTTACCCGGCAGGATGGGTCTACGAGCAGTACGTC. It translates to CASSYPAGWVYEQYV.